This T cell receptor (beta chain) was identified during a study of shared clonotypes between healthy human individuals. Regarding the study as a whole: Rarefaction gave evidence that sorted-subset sequencing remained incomplete despite large depth.

Trimming shortened V by 5 bases and J by 0 bases, and 20 bases separated the two germline ends. The CDR3 sequence is 18 residues long. Germline V gene data show CDR1 as MDHEN and CDR2 as SYDVKM. Splitting of CD4+ cells produced CD45RA+ naive and CD45RA-negative memory subsets. To note about this clone: What it recognizes is unknown.

Repertoires were generated with immunoSEQ multiplex PCR, while TCRdb's copy carries only in-frame clones and drops some. The sample contains around 2.5 million clones, roughly 93% of which appear only once. The sequence was collected from a man aged 18 to 30 in good health. Some clones in this sample may be carry-over from other donors' samples. Source material: naive CD4+ T cells from PBMCs. Subset of the sample: CD45RA+ positively selected. The chain links TRBV28 to TRBJ1-3; D might be TRBD1 (6 bases). The CDR3 loop reads CASSPSPGTMSSGNTIYF. CDR3 DNA sequence: TGTGCCAGCAGTCCCTCACCCGGGACAATGAGCTCTGGAAACACCATATATTTT.